This T cell receptor (beta chain) is drawn from a study of T cells in tuberculosis. Study context: IGRA-negative adolescents, IGRA-positive adolescents with latent tuberculosis and adults with active tuberculosis formed this South African cohort.

The table came from immunoSEQ multiplex PCR; TCRdb's copy has only in-frame clones and leaves some out. The profile covers approximately 20,000 clones, with around 97% appearing a single time and more than 5.5% taken by the ten largest. The TCR comes from a donor aged 10-29 years with latent tuberculosis or without tuberculosis infection. Sequencing input: PBMCs.

CDR3 coding DNA: TGTGCCAGCAGCATGGGACAGGGGTCTGAAGCTTTCTTT. Translation gives CASSMGQGSEAFF. The V call is TRBV7-3, the J call TRBJ1-1; TRBD1 matches at 10 bases. Germline assignment: CDR1 SGHTA and CDR2 FQGTGA. J was trimmed by 6 bases and V by 5 bases; bases with no gene match: 3. The CDR3 spans 13 residues.